This paragraph covers one T cell receptor (beta chain) sequence. The data originate from a study of shared clonotypes between healthy human individuals. TCRdb keeps only in-frame clones here, not all; method: immunoSEQ multiplex PCR. The data hold under 1 million clones, with 90% to 98% observed a single time. Naive CD8 cells lacked CD45RO and underwent positive selection for CCR7, leaving out terminally differentiated effector memory CD45RA+ cells. The clonotype was recovered from a man aged 25 to 45 in good health. The specimen sequenced was naive CD8+ T cells sorted from blood.

The CDR3 DNA follows: TGCAGCGGCGGGACAGGGGAGGGCTACACCTTC. It codes for CSGGTGEGYTF. The J gene is TRBJ1-2, the V gene TRBV29-1; 10 bases align to TRBD1. This CDR3 has 11 residues. Germline V gene lookup returns CDR1 SQVTM and CDR2 ANQGSEA. Trimming took 7 bases from V and 8 from J; bases not matched to a gene: 4. The variable domain in full, completed from reference TRBV29-1 and TRBJ1-2, reads SAVISQKPSRDICQRGTSLTIQCQVDSQVTMMFWYRQQPGQSLTLIATANQGSEATYESGFVIDKFPISRPNLTFSTLTVSNMSPEDSSIYLCSGGTGEGYTFGSGTRLTVV.